In this sample, the clone carrying this T cell receptor beta chain turned up many times. Time point denoted: before trial treatment. Both TCRalpha and TCRbeta chains were reverse transcribed with V-gene-specific primers. With a V-primer adapter and a constant-region primer, TCRs were amplified for approximately 20 PCR cycles. Each CDR3 protein gets one entry after TCRdb re-called the reads with MiXCR. The sample has tens of thousands of distinct CDR3 sequences, 9.4% seen once; the top ten hold around 0.93%. The data originate from a study of low-dose radiotherapy and immunotherapy resistance in tumors. Study as a whole: Cohort 2's total reached 13 Gy over 26 weeks, at 1 Gy per fraction every two weeks.

The V gene end was trimmed by 8 bases and the J gene end by 2 bases; junction bases not matched to a gene: 5. The CDR3 spans 13 residues. Per the germline V gene, CDR1 is MDHEN and CDR2 is SYDVKM. This sample comprised PBMCs, obtained before treatment. V and J are TRBV28 and TRBJ2-7; TRBD1 aligns across 8 bases. This clonotype was sampled from a male donor with prostate cancer. The CDR3 region is CASDRGSTYEQYF. DNA for the CDR3: TGTGCCAGCGACAGGGGCTCTACCTACGAGCAGTACTTC.